This TCR beta chain derives from a study of T cells after yellow fever vaccination. This clonotype was found a few times. Its antigen is unknown. In germline, CDR1 is KGHSH, CDR2 LQKENI. The J segment lost 14 bases and the V segment lost 3 bases, leaving 11 bases of the junction unmatched. This CDR3 comprises 13 residues. Study-level points and caveats: Post-booster repertoires contained most primary-vaccination clones again (around 97% CD4, around 89% CD8).

TCRdb recomputed calls from the 5' RACE reads with MiXCR, one row per CDR3 protein. The top ten hold around 3.2% of the sample, which has approximately 300,000 distinct CDR3 sequences, approximately 11% seen once. The clonotype comes from a man aged 18 to 30 who received the YFV17D yellow fever vaccine. Sequencing was performed on CD4+ T cells sorted from PBMCs, taken 45 days after the yellow fever booster vaccination. The V call is TRBV18, the J call TRBJ2-5; TRBD1 matches at 8 bases. The CDR3 region is CASSPPGQEMCYF. CDR3 sequence (DNA): TGTGCCAGCTCACCCCCGGGACAGGAGATGTGTTACTTC.